This T cell receptor (beta chain) was documented in a study of somatic mutations in cytotoxic T cells in rheumatoid arthritis. The study, taken as a whole, reports: Reported slight underrepresentation of TRBV07 in rheumatoid arthritis patients was not subjected to multiple-comparison adjustment. Of 65 patients, seven or eight had a largest CD8+ clone that exceeded 20% of CD8+ cells.

The CDR3 loop spans 13 amino acids. Germline V CDR1 and CDR2: LNHDA, SQIVND (reference sequence). Unmatched junction bases numbered 3, after V lost 4 bases and J lost 6 bases. Notes on this clone: Its target is unknown.

Profiled with immunoSEQ multiplex PCR; TCRdb holds only in-frame clones, not every one. The sample lists approximately 18,000 clones, over 65% occurring once. The sequenced sample consisted of CD8+ T cells sorted from blood. This chain uses TRBV19 with TRBJ2-1, with 7 bases that match TRBD2. This receptor was identified in a man aged 55-75 years in good health. CDR3 protein: CASSTTSPNEQFF. In DNA form, the CDR3 reads TGTGCCAGTAGTACGACTAGCCCCAATGAGCAGTTCTTC. Based on the CDR3 plus reference TRBV19 and TRBJ2-1, the full variable domain is DGGITQSPKYLFRKEGQNVTLSCEQNLNHDAMYWYRQDPGQGLRLIYYSQIVNDFQKGDIAEGYSVSREKKESFPLTVTSAQKNPTAFYLCASSTTSPNEQFFGPGTRLTVL.